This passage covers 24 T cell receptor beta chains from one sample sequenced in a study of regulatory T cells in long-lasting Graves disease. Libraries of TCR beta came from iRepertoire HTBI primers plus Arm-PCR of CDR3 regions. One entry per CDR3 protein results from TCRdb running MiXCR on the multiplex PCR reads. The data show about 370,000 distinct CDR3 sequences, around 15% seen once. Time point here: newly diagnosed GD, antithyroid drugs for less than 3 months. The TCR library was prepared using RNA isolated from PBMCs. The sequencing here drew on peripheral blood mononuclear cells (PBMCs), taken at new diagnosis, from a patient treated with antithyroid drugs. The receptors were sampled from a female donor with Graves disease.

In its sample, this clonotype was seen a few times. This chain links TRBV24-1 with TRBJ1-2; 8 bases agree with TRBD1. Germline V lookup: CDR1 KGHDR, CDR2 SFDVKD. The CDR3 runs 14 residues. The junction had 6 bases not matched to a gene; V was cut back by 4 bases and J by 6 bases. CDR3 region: CATSERGQGDGYTF. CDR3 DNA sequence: TGTGCCACCAGTGAGAGAGGACAGGGCGATGGCTACACCTTC.

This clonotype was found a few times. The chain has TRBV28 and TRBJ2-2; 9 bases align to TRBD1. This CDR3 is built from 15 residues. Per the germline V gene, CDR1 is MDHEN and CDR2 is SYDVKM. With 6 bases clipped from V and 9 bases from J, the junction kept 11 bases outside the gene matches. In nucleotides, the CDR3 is TGTGCCAGCAGGCAGACCGGGACAGGGACCAGGGAGCTGTTTTTT. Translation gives CASRQTGTGTRELFF.

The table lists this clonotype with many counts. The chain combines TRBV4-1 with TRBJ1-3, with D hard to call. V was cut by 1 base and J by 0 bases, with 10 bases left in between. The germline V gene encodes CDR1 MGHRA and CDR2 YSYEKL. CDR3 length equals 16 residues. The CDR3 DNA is TGCGCCAGCAGCCAAGGGGTGGGGAGCTCTGGAAACACCATATATTTT. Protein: CASSQGVGSSGNTIYF.

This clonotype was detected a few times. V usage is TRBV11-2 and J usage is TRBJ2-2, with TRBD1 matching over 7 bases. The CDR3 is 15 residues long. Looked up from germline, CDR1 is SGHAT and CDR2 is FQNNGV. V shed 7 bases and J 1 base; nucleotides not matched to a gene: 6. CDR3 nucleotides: TGTGCCAGCATCCCTAGGACAGGGAACACCGGGGAGCTGTTTTTT. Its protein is CASIPRTGNTGELFF.

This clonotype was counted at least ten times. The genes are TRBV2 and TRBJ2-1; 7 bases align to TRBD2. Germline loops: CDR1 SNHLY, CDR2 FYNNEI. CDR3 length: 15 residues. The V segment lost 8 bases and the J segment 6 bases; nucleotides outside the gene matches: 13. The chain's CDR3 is CASPRVPGGPNEQFF. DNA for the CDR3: TGTGCCAGCCCCCGAGTACCGGGAGGACCCAATGAGCAGTTCTTC.

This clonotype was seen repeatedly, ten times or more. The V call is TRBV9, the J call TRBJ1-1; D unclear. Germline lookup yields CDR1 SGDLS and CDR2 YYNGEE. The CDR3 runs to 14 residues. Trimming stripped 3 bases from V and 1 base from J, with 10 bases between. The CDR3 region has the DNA TGTGCCAGCAGCGCCGATATCACGAACACTGAAGCTTTCTTT. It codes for CASSADITNTEAFF.

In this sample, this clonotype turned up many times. CDR3 DNA: TGCAGTGCTAGGGACCTAGCGGGTCAAGAGACCCAGTACTTC. This translates into CSARDLAGQETQYF. The genes are TRBV20-1 and TRBJ2-5; TRBD2 agrees at 8 bases. Germline V gene data show CDR1 as DFQATT and CDR2 as SNEGSKA (reference sequence). The CDR3 is 14 amino acids. Trimming at V came to 3 bases and at J to 2 bases, leaving 5 bases not matched to a gene.

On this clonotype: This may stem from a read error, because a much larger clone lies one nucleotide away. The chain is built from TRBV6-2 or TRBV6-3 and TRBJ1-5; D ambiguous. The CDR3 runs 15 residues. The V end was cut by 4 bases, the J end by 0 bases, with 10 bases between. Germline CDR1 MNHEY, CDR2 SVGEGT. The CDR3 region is CASSSNGDSNQPQHF. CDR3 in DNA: TGTGCCAGCAGTTCCAACGGAGATAGCAATCAGCCCCAGCATTTT.

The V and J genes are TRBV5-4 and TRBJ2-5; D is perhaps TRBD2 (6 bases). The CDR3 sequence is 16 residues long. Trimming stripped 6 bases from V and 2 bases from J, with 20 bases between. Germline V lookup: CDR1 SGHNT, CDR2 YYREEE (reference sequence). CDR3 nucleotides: TGTGCCAGCATCCCGACGCCGGGAGTGGGACAAGAGACCCAGTACTTC. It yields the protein CASIPTPGVGQETQYF.

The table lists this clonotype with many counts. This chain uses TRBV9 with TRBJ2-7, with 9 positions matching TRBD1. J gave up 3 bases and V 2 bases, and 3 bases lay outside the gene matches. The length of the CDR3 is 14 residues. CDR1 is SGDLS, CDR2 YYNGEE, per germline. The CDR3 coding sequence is TGTGCCAGCAGCGTGGGACAGGGTGACTACGAGCAGTACTTC. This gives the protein CASSVGQGDYEQYF.

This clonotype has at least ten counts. The CDR3 bases are TGTGCCAGCAGTCATACTGGGACAGCCTATGGCTACACCTTC. Its translation is CASSHTGTAYGYTF. The chain links TRBV28 to TRBJ1-2; TRBD1 matches 7 bases. CDR3 size: 14 residues. Germline lookup yields CDR1 MDHEN and CDR2 SYDVKM. Unmatched junction bases numbered 7, after V lost 5 bases and J lost 4 bases.

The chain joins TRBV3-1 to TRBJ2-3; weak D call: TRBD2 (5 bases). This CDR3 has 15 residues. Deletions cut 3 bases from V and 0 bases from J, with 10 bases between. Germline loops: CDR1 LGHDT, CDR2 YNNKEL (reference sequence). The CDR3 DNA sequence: TGTGCCAGCAGCCACGGACTGGAGAGCACAGATACGCAGTATTTT. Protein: CASSHGLESTDTQYF.

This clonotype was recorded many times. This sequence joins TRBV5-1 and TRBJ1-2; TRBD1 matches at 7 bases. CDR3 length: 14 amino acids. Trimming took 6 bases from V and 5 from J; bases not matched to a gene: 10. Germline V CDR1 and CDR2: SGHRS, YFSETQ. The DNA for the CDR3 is TGCGCCAGCACCCCTCTAGGGGGCGGTTATGGCTACACCTTC. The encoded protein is CASTPLGGGYGYTF.

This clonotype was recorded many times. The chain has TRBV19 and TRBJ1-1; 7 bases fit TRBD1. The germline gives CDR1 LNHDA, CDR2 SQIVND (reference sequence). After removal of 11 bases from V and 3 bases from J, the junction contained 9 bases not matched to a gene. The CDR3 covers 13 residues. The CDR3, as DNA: TGTGCCGCACCGGACAGGAAGTACACTGAAGCTTTCTTT. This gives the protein CAAPDRKYTEAFF. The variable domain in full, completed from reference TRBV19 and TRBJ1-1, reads DGGITQSPKYLFRKEGQNVTLSCEQNLNHDAMYWYRQDPGQGLRLIYYSQIVNDFQKGDIAEGYSVSREKKESFPLTVTSAQKNPTAFYLCAAPDRKYTEAFFGQGTRLTVV.

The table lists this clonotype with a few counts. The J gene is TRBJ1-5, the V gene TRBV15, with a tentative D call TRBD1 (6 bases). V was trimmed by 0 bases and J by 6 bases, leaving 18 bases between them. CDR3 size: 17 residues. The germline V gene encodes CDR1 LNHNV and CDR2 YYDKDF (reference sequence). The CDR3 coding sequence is TGTGCCACCAGCAGAGATAGGCCTTACAGGGAGGCTCAGCCCCAGCATTTT. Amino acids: CATSRDRPYREAQPQHF.

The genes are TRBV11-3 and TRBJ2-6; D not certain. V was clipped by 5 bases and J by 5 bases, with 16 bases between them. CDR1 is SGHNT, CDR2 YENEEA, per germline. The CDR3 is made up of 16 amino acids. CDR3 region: CASSRPVGPRANVLTF. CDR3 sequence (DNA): TGTGCCAGCAGCCGCCCGGTAGGGCCTAGGGCCAACGTCCTGACTTTC.

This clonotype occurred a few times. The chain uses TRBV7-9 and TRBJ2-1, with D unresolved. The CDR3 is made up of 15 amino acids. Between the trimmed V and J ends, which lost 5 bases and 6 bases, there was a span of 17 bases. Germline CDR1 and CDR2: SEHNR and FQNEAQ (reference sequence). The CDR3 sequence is CASSPVNMPPNEQFF. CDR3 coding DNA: TGTGCCAGCAGCCCCGTCAACATGCCCCCCAATGAGCAGTTCTTC.

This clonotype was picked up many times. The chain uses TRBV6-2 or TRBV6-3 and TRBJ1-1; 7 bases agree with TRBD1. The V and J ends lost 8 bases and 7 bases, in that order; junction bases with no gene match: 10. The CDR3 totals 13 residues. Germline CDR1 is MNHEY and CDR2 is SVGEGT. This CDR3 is CASGPGTEVEAFF. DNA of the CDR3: TGTGCCAGCGGACCTGGGACAGAGGTTGAAGCTTTCTTT.

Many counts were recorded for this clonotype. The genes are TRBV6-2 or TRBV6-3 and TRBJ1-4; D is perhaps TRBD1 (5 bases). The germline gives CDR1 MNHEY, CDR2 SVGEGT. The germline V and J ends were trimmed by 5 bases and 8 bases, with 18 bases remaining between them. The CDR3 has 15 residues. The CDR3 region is CASSESEGPWEKLFF. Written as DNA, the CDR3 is TGTGCCAGCAGTGAATCAGAGGGGCCATGGGAAAAACTGTTTTTT.

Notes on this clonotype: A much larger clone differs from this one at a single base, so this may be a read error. The CDR3, as DNA: TGTGCCACTGCTCAAAGCTCCTACAATGAGCAGTACTTC. Translation gives CATAQSSYNEQYF. The chain links TRBV10-3 to TRBJ2-5; no definite D call. CDR1 and CDR2 (germline): ENHRY, SYGVKD. V lost 10 bases and J 11 bases, leaving 23 bases between the germline ends. The CDR3 loop spans 13 amino acids.

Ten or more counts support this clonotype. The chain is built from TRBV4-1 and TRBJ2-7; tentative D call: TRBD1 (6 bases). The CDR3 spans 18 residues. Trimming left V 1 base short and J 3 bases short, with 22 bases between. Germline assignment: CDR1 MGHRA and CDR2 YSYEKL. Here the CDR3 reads CASSQGGPGAGNNYEQYF. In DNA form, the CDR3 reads TGCGCCAGCAGCCAAGGGGGGCCAGGGGCAGGAAACAACTACGAGCAGTACTTC.

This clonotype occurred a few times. CDR3 bases: TGTGCCAGCAGTGAGCTTTTTCTCCAGCATTTT. Its protein is CASSELFLQHF. This chain links TRBV6-1 with TRBJ1-5; D gene unclear. CDR3 length: 11 residues. Per the germline V gene, CDR1 is MNHNS and CDR2 is SASEGT. Trimming left V 3 bases short and J 12 bases short, with 9 bases between.

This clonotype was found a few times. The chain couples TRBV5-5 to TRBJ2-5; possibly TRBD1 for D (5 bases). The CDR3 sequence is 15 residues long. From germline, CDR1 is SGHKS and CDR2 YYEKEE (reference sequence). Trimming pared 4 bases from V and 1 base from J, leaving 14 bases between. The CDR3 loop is CASSQIPTGQETQYF. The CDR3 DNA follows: TGTGCCAGCAGCCAGATCCCCACAGGCCAAGAGACCCAGTACTTC.

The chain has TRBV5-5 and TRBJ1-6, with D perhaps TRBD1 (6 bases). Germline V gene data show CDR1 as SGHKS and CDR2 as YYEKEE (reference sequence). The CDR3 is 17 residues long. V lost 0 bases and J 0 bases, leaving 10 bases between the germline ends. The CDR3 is CASSLGDTSSYNSPLHF. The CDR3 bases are TGTGCCAGCAGCTTGGGGGACACGAGCTCCTATAATTCACCCCTCCACTTT.